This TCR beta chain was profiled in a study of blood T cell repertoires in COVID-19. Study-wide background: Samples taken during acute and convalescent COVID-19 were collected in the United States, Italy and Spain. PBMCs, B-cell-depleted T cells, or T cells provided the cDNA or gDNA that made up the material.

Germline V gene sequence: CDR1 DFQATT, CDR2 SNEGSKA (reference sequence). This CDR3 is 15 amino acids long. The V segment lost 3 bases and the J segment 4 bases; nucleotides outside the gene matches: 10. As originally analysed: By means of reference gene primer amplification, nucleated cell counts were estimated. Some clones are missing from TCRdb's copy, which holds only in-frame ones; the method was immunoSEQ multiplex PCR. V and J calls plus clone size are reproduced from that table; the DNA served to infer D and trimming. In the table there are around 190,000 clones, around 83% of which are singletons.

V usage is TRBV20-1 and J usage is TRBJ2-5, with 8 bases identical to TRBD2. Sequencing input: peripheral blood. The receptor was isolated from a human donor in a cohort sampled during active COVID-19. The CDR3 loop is CSASLGRALGETQYF. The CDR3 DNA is TGCAGTGCTAGTCTCGGGAGGGCTCTAGGAGAGACCCAGTACTTC.